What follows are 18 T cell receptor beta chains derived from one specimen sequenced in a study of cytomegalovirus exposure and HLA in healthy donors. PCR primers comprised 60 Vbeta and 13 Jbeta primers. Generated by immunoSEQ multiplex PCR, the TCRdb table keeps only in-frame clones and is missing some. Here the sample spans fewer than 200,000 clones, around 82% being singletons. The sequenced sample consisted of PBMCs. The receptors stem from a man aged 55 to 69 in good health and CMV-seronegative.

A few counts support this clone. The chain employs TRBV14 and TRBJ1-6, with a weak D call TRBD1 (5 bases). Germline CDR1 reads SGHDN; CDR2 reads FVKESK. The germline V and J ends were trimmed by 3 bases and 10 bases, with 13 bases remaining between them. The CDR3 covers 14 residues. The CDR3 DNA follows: TGTGCCAGCAGCCACGCAGGGTCCGGGTCACCCCTCCACTTT. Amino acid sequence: CASSHAGSGSPLHF.

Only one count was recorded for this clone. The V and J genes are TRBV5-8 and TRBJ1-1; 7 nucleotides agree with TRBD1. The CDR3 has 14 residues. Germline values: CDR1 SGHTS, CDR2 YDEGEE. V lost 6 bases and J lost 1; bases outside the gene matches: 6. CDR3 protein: CASNWGQPNTEAFF. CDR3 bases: TGTGCCAGCAACTGGGGACAGCCGAACACTGAAGCTTTCTTT.

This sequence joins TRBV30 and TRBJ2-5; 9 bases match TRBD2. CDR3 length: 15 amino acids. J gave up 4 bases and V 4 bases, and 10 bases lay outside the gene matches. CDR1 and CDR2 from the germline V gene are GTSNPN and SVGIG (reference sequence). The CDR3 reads CAWTASGIPLETQYF. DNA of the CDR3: TGTGCCTGGACTGCTAGCGGGATCCCCCTAGAGACCCAGTACTTC.

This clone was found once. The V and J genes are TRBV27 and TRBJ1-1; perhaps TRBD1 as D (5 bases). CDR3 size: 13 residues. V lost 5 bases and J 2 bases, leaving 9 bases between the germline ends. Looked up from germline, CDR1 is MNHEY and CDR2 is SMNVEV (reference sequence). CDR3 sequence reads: CASSPTGNTEAFF. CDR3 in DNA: TGTGCCAGCAGTCCCACAGGTAACACTGAAGCTTTCTTT.

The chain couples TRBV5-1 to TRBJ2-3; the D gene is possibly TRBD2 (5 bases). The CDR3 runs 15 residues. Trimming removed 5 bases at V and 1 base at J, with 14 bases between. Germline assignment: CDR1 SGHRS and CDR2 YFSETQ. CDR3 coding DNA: TGCGCCAGCAGTGTTGAGGGTGCAGGCACAGATACGCAGTATTTT. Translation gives CASSVEGAGTDTQYF.

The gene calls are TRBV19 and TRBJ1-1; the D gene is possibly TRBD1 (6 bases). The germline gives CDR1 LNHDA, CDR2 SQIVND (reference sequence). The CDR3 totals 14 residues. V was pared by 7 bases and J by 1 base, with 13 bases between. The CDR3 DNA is TGTGCCAGTAAAACAGGACAGACGAACACTGAAGCTTTCTTT. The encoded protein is CASKTGQTNTEAFF.

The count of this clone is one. Here the CDR3 DNA reads TGTGCCAGCCGAGCGGGACTAGCAGCCGATACGCAGTATTTT. It encodes CASRAGLAADTQYF. V gene TRBV2 combines with J gene TRBJ2-3; TRBD2 aligns across 9 bases. In germline, CDR1 is SNHLY, CDR2 FYNNEI. This CDR3 is built from 14 residues. With V trimmed by 8 bases and J by 6 bases, 9 bases remained unmatched.

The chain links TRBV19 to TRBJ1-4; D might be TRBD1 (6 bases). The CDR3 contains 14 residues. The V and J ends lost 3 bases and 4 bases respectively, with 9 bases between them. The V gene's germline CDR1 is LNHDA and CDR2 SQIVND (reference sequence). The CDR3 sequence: CASSIQGRNEKLFF. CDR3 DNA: TGTGCCAGTAGTATTCAGGGGCGTAATGAAAAACTGTTTTTT.

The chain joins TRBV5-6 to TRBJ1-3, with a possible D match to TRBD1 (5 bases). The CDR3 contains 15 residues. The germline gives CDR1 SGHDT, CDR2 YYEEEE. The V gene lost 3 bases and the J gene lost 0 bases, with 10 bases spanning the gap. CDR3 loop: CASSSLQDSGNTIYF. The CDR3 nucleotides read TGTGCCAGCAGCTCCCTACAGGACTCTGGAAACACCATATATTTT.

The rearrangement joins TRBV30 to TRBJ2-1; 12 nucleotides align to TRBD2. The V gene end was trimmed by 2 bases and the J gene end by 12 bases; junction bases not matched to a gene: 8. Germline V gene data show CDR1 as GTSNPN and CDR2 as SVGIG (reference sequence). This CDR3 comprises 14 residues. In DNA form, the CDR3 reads TGTGCCTGGAGTCTGACTAGCGGGAGCCCCTGGCAGTTCTTC. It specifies CAWSLTSGSPWQFF.

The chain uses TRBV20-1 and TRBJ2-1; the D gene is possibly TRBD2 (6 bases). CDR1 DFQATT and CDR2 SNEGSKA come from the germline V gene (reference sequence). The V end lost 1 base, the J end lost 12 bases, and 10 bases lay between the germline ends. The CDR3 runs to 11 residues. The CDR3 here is CSARGLGGQFF. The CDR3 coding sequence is TGCAGTGCTAGAGGATTGGGAGGGCAGTTCTTC.

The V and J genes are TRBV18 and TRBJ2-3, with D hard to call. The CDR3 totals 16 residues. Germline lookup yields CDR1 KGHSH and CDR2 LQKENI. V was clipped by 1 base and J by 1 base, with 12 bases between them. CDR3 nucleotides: TGTGCCAGCTCACCACTGGTCCCGGGTGGCACAGATACGCAGTATTTT. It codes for CASSPLVPGGTDTQYF.

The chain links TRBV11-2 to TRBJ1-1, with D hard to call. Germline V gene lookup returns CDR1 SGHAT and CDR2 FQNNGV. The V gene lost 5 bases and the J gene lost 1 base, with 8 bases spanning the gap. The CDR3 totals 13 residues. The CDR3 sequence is CASSPGTNTEAFF. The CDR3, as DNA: TGTGCCAGCAGCCCGGGAACGAACACTGAAGCTTTCTTT.

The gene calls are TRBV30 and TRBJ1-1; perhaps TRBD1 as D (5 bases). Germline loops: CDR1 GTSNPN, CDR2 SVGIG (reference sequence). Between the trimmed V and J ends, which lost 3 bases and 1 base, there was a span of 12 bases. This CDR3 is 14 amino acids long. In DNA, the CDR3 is TGTGCCTGGAGCCCGGGACTCTCGAACACTGAAGCTTTCTTT. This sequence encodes CAWSPGLSNTEAFF. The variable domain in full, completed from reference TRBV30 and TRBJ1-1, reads SQTIHQWPATLVQPVGSPLSLECTVEGTSNPNLYWYRQAAGRGLQLLFYSVGIGQISSEVPQNLSASRPQDRQFILSSKKLLLSDSGFYLCAWSPGLSNTEAFFGQGTRLTVV.

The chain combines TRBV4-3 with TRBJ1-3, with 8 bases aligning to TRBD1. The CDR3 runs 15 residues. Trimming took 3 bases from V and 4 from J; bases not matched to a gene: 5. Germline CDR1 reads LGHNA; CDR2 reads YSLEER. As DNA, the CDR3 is TGCGCCAGCAGCCAGTGGACAGGGCGCGGAAACACCATATATTTT. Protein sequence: CASSQWTGRGNTIYF.

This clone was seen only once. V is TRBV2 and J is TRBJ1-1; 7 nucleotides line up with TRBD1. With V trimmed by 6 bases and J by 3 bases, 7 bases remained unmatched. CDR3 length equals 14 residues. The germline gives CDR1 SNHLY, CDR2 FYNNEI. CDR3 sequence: CASRKDRTHTEAFF. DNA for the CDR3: TGTGCCAGCAGGAAGGACAGGACGCACACTGAAGCTTTCTTT.

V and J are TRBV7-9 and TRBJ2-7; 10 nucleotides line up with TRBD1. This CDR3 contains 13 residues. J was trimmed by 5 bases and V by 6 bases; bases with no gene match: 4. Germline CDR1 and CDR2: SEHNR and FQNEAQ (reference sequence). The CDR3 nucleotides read TGTGCCAGCAGATCCGGGACAGGGGACGAGCAGTACTTC. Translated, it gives CASRSGTGDEQYF.

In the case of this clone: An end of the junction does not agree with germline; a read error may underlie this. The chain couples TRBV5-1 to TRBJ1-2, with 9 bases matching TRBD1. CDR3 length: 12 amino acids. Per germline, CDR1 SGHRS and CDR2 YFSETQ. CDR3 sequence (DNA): TGCGCCAGCAGACAGGGGGCAAATGGCTACCCCTTC. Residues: CASRQGANGYPF. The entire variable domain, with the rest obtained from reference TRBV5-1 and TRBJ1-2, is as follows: KAGVTQTPRYLIKTRGQQVTLSCSPISGHRSVSWYQQTPGQGLQFLFEYFSETQRNKGNFPGRFSGRQFSNSRSEMNVSTLELGDSALYLCASRQGANGYPFGSGTRLTVV.